What follows are 27 T cell receptor beta chains derived from one specimen sequenced in a study of lymphopenia after photon versus proton radiotherapy. Assay: immunoSEQ multiplex PCR; the TCRdb copy retains only in-frame clones and omits some. This table has roughly 150,000 clones, 70% to 90% appearing once. Source: peripheral blood, taken from a patient treated with photon-based radiotherapy. All receptors derive from a man aged 50 to 60 with gastric cancer.

J is TRBJ1-1 and V is TRBV7-2, with 7 positions matching TRBD1. The CDR3 contains 13 residues. Looked up from germline, CDR1 is SGHTA and CDR2 is FQGNSA. Trimming removed 2 bases from V and 7 bases from J; junction bases left unmatched: 4. CDR3 sequence: CASSLPQGFEAFF. The DNA of the CDR3 is TGTGCCAGCAGCTTACCACAGGGGTTTGAAGCTTTCTTT.

V is TRBV5-1 and J is TRBJ2-3, with a possible D match to TRBD1 (5 bases). V dropped 1 base and J dropped 3 bases, with 15 bases sitting between them. The CDR3 has 16 residues. Germline V gene sequence: CDR1 SGHRS, CDR2 YFSETQ. CDR3 nucleotide sequence: TGCGCCAGCAGCTTGTTTGGCAGGGTCGGGACAGATACGCAGTATTTT. Translating gives CASSLFGRVGTDTQYF.

The chain uses TRBV7-2 and TRBJ1-2; D may be TRBD1 (5 bases). The V and J ends lost 8 bases and 8 bases respectively, with 24 bases between them. The V gene's germline CDR1 is SGHTA and CDR2 FQGNSA. This CDR3 contains 15 residues. CDR3 in amino acids: CASGLKGPLTKGYTF. DNA of the CDR3: TGTGCCAGCGGATTGAAGGGGCCACTAACGAAAGGCTACACCTTC.

The chain joins TRBV28 to TRBJ2-1; perhaps D is TRBD1 or TRBD2 (5 bases each). The CDR3 is 15 residues long. The V and J ends lost 7 bases and 0 bases respectively, with 13 bases between them. Germline V CDR1 and CDR2: MDHEN, SYDVKM. CDR3 in amino acids: CASTGSRSSYNEQFF. DNA for the CDR3: TGTGCCAGCACAGGGAGTAGAAGCTCCTACAATGAGCAGTTCTTC. The full variable domain, completed using reference TRBV28 and TRBJ2-1, is DVKVTQSSRYLVKRTGEKVFLECVQDMDHENMFWYRQDPGLGLRLIYFSYDVKMKEKGDIPEGYSVSREKKERFSLILESASTNQTSMYLCASTGSRSSYNEQFFGPGTRLTVL.

This chain joins TRBV6-5 and TRBJ1-2; 10 bases align to TRBD1. V shed 8 bases and J 5 bases; nucleotides not matched to a gene: 5. Per germline, CDR1 MNHEY and CDR2 SVGAGI. The CDR3 covers 13 residues. CDR3 sequence reads: CASGGQGRYGYTF. The CDR3 DNA reads as TGTGCCAGCGGGGGACAGGGGAGGTATGGCTACACCTTC.

The chain joins TRBV10-2 to TRBJ2-2; the match to TRBD2 covers 16 bases. Per the germline V gene, CDR1 is WSHSY and CDR2 is SAAADI. The CDR3 has 19 residues. After removal of 8 bases from V and 5 bases from J, the junction contained 14 bases not matched to a gene. The CDR3 here is CASFAGTSGRGPRTGELFF. DNA of the CDR3: TGCGCCAGCTTCGCCGGGACTAGCGGGAGGGGCCCGAGAACCGGGGAGCTGTTTTTT.

The V call is TRBV5-1, the J call TRBJ1-3; the D gene is possibly TRBD1 (6 bases). CDR3 length: 16 residues. Germline V gives CDR1 SGHRS, CDR2 YFSETQ. Trimming removed 3 bases at V and 0 bases at J, with 13 bases between. The CDR3 coding sequence is TGCGCCAGCAGCTCAACAACAGGGAGCTCTGGAAACACCATATATTTT. This translates into CASSSTTGSSGNTIYF. Drawing the rest from reference TRBV5-1 and TRBJ1-3, the complete variable domain is KAGVTQTPRYLIKTRGQQVTLSCSPISGHRSVSWYQQTPGQGLQFLFEYFSETQRNKGNFPGRFSGRQFSNSRSEMNVSTLELGDSALYLCASSSTTGSSGNTIYFGEGSWLTVV.

J is TRBJ2-1 and V is TRBV29-1; weak D call: TRBD2 (5 bases). This CDR3 comprises 14 residues. The germline V gene has CDR1 SQVTM and CDR2 ANQGSEA. Trimming shortened V by 4 bases and J by 6 bases, and 16 bases separated the two germline ends. As DNA, the CDR3 is TGCAGCGTTGCCACCTCCTGGACTTTCAATGAGCAGTTCTTC. Translation: CSVATSWTFNEQFF.

This clone appeared once. This chain links TRBV29-1 with TRBJ2-7; D possibly corresponds to TRBD1 (5 bases). The germline V and J ends were trimmed by 6 bases and 2 bases, with 8 bases remaining between them. CDR1 is SQVTM, CDR2 ANQGSEA, per germline. CDR3 length: 11 amino acids. The CDR3 DNA follows: TGCAGCGTGTCAGGGACCTACGAGCAGTACTTC. It is translated as CSVSGTYEQYF.

V and J are TRBV7-8 and TRBJ1-1; D may be TRBD1 (5 bases). From germline, CDR1 is SGHVS and CDR2 FQNEAQ. V was clipped by 0 bases and J by 6 bases, with 11 bases between them. The CDR3 is 14 residues long. The CDR3 nucleotides read TGTGCCAGCAGCTTAGCTGGCAGGGATGCTGAAGCTTTCTTT. Amino acids: CASSLAGRDAEAFF.

The gene calls are TRBV19 and TRBJ1-1; D is uncertain. CDR3 length: 15 amino acids. Germline V gene sequence: CDR1 LNHDA, CDR2 SQIVND (reference sequence). Trimming left V 1 base short and J 0 bases short, with 9 bases between. The CDR3 is CASSIGDQLNTEAFF. The CDR3 DNA follows: TGTGCCAGTAGTATAGGGGATCAATTGAACACTGAAGCTTTCTTT.

The rearrangement links TRBV28 to TRBJ2-7, with D possibly TRBD2 on 5 matching bases. Trimming took 7 bases from V and 5 from J, leaving 18 bases between them. CDR1 MDHEN and CDR2 SYDVKM come from the germline V gene. The CDR3 totals 14 residues. As DNA, the CDR3 is TGTGCCAGCACTCCCCTTGTCATCGGGAACGAGCAGTACTTC. It translates to CASTPLVIGNEQYF.

The rearrangement joins TRBV7-9 to TRBJ1-3, with D hard to call. CDR1 is SEHNR, CDR2 FQNEAQ, per germline (reference sequence). V was pared by 1 base and J by 0 bases, with 7 bases between. The CDR3 is 15 residues long. DNA of the CDR3: TGTGCCAGCAGCTTAGACAGACCCTCTGGAAACACCATATATTTT. Encoded protein: CASSLDRPSGNTIYF.

The chain links TRBV27 to TRBJ2-1; 7 bases fit TRBD1. V lost 5 bases and J lost 7; bases outside the gene matches: 11. CDR1 is MNHEY, CDR2 SMNVEV, per germline (reference sequence). The CDR3 extends over 15 amino acids. The chain's CDR3 is CASSPWGQPGNEQFF. The DNA for the CDR3 is TGTGCCAGCAGTCCCTGGGGACAGCCTGGGAATGAGCAGTTCTTC.

This clone came up a few times. The CDR3 DNA sequence: TGTGCCAGCAGTTTTATTTACGGGACAGGGAGAGAAGGGCCTGAAGCTTTCTTT. Translation: CASSFIYGTGREGPEAFF. The chain employs TRBV28 and TRBJ1-1, with 9 bases lining up with TRBD1. The CDR3 is 18 residues long. CDR1 and CDR2 from the germline V gene are MDHEN and SYDVKM. V shed 3 bases, J shed 6 bases, and the junction held 17 bases outside the gene matches.

The rearrangement links TRBV11-1 to TRBJ2-5; 8 bases align to TRBD1. Germline V lookup: CDR1 SGHAT, CDR2 FQDESV (reference sequence). The CDR3 has 15 amino acids. The V and J ends lost 2 bases and 5 bases, in that order; junction bases with no gene match: 7. CDR3 region: CASSLRRGQWETQYF. CDR3 sequence (DNA): TGTGCCAGCAGCTTACGCAGGGGGCAATGGGAGACCCAGTACTTC.

The V and J genes are TRBV2 and TRBJ2-3; D perhaps matches TRBD2 (7 bases). V lost 4 bases, J lost 5 bases, and 16 bases lay in between. CDR1 is SNHLY and CDR2 is FYNNEI in the germline V gene. The CDR3 runs 15 residues. In DNA form, the CDR3 reads TGTGCCAGCAGTGCCTTGGGGGGGCGCCTAGATACGCAGTATTTT. Its translation: CASSALGGRLDTQYF.

This chain uses TRBV7-7 with TRBJ2-5; D uncertain. V was cut by 4 bases and J by 5 bases, with 11 bases left in between. Germline-derived CDR1 and CDR2 are SSHAT and FNYEAQ (reference sequence). The CDR3 extends over 13 amino acids. CDR3: CASSSGGDETQYF. DNA for the CDR3: TGTGCCAGCAGCTCCGGCGGAGACGAGACCCAGTACTTC.

The chain has TRBV2 and TRBJ1-3; a weak D match, TRBD1 (5 bases). The CDR3 extends over 15 amino acids. V dropped 6 bases and J dropped 0 bases, with 12 bases sitting between them. Germline V CDR1 and CDR2: SNHLY, FYNNEI. Here the CDR3 DNA reads TGTGCCAGCAGGGGGGGACCGAACTCTGGAAACACCATATATTTT. Its translation: CASRGGPNSGNTIYF.

The CDR3 reads CASSTDRGQPQHF. DNA for the CDR3: TGTGCCAGCAGCACGGACAGGGGTCAGCCCCAGCATTTT. The chain couples TRBV11-2 to TRBJ1-5; 9 bases line up with TRBD1. Germline V gene data show CDR1 as SGHAT and CDR2 as FQNNGV. The ends lost 5 bases at V and 6 bases at J; junction bases unmatched: 2. The CDR3 covers 13 residues.

The CDR3 bases are TGTGCCATCAGTGATCGACAGAACAATCAGCCCCAGCATTTT. Amino acids: CAISDRQNNQPQHF. This chain joins TRBV10-3 and TRBJ1-5, with a possible D match to TRBD1 (5 bases). V was trimmed by 3 bases and J by 3 bases, leaving 9 bases between them. The germline CDR1 and CDR2 sequences are ENHRY and SYGVKD. The CDR3 spans 14 residues.

This clone was picked up a small number of times. The chain employs TRBV15 and TRBJ2-7; D might be TRBD1 (8 bases). With 4 bases removed from V and 4 bases from J, the gap between germline ends came to 20 bases. The germline V gene has CDR1 LNHNV and CDR2 YYDKDF (reference sequence). This CDR3 has 16 amino acids. The CDR3 spells CATSNLGQGGIYEQYF. The DNA for the CDR3 is TGTGCCACCAGCAACCTTGGACAGGGAGGGATTTACGAGCAGTACTTC.

J is TRBJ1-2 and V is TRBV7-3; 7 bases line up with TRBD1. The trim removed 0 bases at V and 8 bases at J, leaving 12 bases unmatched. Germline loops: CDR1 SGHTA, CDR2 FQGTGA. The CDR3 length is 16 residues. The CDR3 sequence is CASSLTHLRQGGGYTF. The CDR3 nucleotides read TGTGCCAGCAGCTTAACGCACCTGAGACAGGGCGGCGGCTACACCTTC.

CDR3 region: CASSYGRGAYYGYTF. CDR3 bases: TGTGCCAGCAGTTACGGTCGGGGGGCCTACTATGGCTACACCTTC. The rearrangement links TRBV6-5 to TRBJ1-2; TRBD1 might be the D (6 bases). V gave up 2 bases and J gave up 3 bases, with 13 bases separating them. CDR1 is MNHEY and CDR2 is SVGAGI in the germline V gene. The CDR3 is 15 residues long.

The gene calls are TRBV29-1 and TRBJ2-3, with 8 positions matching TRBD2. The germline V gene encodes CDR1 SQVTM and CDR2 ANQGSEA. The V and J ends lost 3 bases and 6 bases, in that order; junction bases with no gene match: 5. This CDR3 is 13 amino acids long. This chain's CDR3 is CSVDVGRGDTQYF. CDR3 bases: TGCAGCGTTGATGTCGGGAGGGGGGATACGCAGTATTTT.

The chain couples TRBV4-1 to TRBJ1-1; no clear D gene. V gave up 0 bases and J gave up 5 bases, with 7 bases separating them. Germline V CDR1 and CDR2: MGHRA, YSYEKL. The CDR3 has 13 amino acids. In DNA, the CDR3 is TGCGCCAGCAGCCAAGATGGTGGAACTGAAGCTTTCTTT. Translating it yields CASSQDGGTEAFF.

V usage is TRBV23-1 and J usage is TRBJ1-2, with D perhaps TRBD1 (6 bases). TRBV23-1 is an open reading frame whose function is uncertain. There are 17 residues in the CDR3. The V end lost 5 bases, the J end lost 5 bases, and 24 bases lay between the germline ends. The CDR3 DNA reads as TGCGCCAGCAGTTTCAATCTTCCGGGACATAAAAAATATGGCTACACCTTC. It specifies CASSFNLPGHKKYGYTF.